Described below is a single TCR beta chain sequence and its context. Its antigen is unknown. The sample originates from a study of T cell repertoires in aging, cancer and after chemotherapy. The wider study: The full dataset contained approximately 9.6 million TCR reads.

The template was genomic DNA from peripheral blood, not RNA. Multiplex touch-down PCR with TRB-A/B primers amplified rearranged V-D-J TRB sequences. One entry per CDR3 protein, called by TCRdb with MiXCR from the multiplex PCR reads. The table shows around 17,000 distinct CDR3 sequences, with 40% to 55% occurring only once. The CDR3 totals 15 residues. V lost 3 bases to trimming and J lost 1 base, with 9 bases between them. Per germline, CDR1 MNHEY and CDR2 SMNVEV (reference sequence). Broader study findings: In healthy donors, age-related TCR diversity loss mainly reflected lost richness. In each cancer cohort, median generation probability increased across chemotherapy, suggesting thymic output rebounded.

The TCR originated in a human donor in good health. The sample comprised blood. The genes are TRBV27 and TRBJ2-2; D gene uncertain. DNA for the CDR3: TGTGCCAGCAGTTTCTGGACCCAGAACACCGGGGAGCTGTTTTTT. This translates into CASSFWTQNTGELFF.